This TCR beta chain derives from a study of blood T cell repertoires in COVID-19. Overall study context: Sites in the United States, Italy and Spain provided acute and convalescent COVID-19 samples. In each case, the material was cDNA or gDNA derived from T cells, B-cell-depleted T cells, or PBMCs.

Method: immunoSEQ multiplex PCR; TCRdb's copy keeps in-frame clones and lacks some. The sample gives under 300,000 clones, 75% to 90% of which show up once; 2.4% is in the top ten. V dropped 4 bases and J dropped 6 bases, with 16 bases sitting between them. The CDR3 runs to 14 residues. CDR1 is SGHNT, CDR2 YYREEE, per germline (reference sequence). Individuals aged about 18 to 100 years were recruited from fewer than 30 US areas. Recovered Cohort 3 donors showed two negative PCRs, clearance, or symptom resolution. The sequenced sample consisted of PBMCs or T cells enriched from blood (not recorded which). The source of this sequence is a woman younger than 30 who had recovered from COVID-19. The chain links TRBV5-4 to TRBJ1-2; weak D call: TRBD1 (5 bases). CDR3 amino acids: CASSHPDSSNGYTF. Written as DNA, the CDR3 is TGTGCCAGCAGCCATCCAGACAGTTCCAATGGCTACACCTTC.